Presented here are 5 T cell receptor beta chains from one specimen sequenced in a study of beta chain features in type 1 diabetes (dated by TCRdb to 2016 to 2019). Receptors were amplified or captured by the immunoSEQ multiplex PCR assay. The High Capacity cDNA Reverse Transcription Kit was used to reverse transcribe all of the isolated RNA, meaning that expressed TCRB transcripts were what got sequenced. Held by TCRdb, this immuneACCESS table contains in-frame sequences only and omits some clones. Under half of the omission traces to an unresolved V gene where checked; the cause of the rest is unknown. This sample holds some 640,000 clones; over 13% were observed only once. The top ten hold approximately 0.042% of the sample. Beyond this particular receptor, the publication reports: A moderate but significant shortening of TCRB CDR3 length was observed in type 1 diabetes patients in all four CD4+ subsets.

These receptors have no known antigen. Sequenced material: naive CD4+ T cells from blood. The cell subset or site label here, explained by the study, means: true naive CD4+ T cells. These TCRs come from a man younger than 35 with type 1 diabetes.

The rearrangement uses TRBV30 and TRBJ2-7; unclear D gene. The CDR3 length is 14 residues. The germline V gene has CDR1 GTSNPN and CDR2 SVGIG (reference sequence). V was cut by 7 bases and J by 2 bases, with 18 bases left in between. This CDR3 reads CAFRPQTPTYEQYF. The CDR3, as DNA: TGTGCCTTTAGACCCCAAACACCTACCTACGAGCAGTACTTC.

The chain recombines TRBV2 with TRBJ1-2; the D gene is possibly TRBD1 (6 bases). The CDR3 runs 12 residues. V dropped 6 bases and J dropped 1 base, with 6 bases sitting between them. The germline gives CDR1 SNHLY, CDR2 FYNNEI. CDR3 DNA sequence: TGTGCCAGCAGGGACAGTAACTATGGCTACACCTTC. This codes for CASRDSNYGYTF.

This clone has more than one count but fewer than ten. V and J are TRBV19 and TRBJ1-5; D is uncertain. V was trimmed by 10 bases and J by 0 bases, leaving 13 bases between them. The V gene's germline CDR1 is LNHDA and CDR2 SQIVND (reference sequence). The CDR3 runs 14 residues. The chain's CDR3 is CATQMWTSNQPQHF. The CDR3 DNA is TGTGCCACCCAGATGTGGACTAGCAATCAGCCCCAGCATTTT.

This chain uses TRBV5-1 with TRBJ2-1; either TRBD1 or TRBD2 may supply D (6 bases each). V lost 4 bases, J lost 5 bases, and 10 bases lay in between. In germline, CDR1 is SGHRS, CDR2 YFSETQ. This CDR3 spans 13 amino acids. The CDR3 DNA follows: TGCGCCAGCAGCGGGGGGCAGAACAATGAGCAGTTCTTC. This gives the protein CASSGGQNNEQFF. The whole variable domain, filled in from reference TRBV5-1 and TRBJ2-1, reads KAGVTQTPRYLIKTRGQQVTLSCSPISGHRSVSWYQQTPGQGLQFLFEYFSETQRNKGNFPGRFSGRQFSNSRSEMNVSTLELGDSALYLCASSGGQNNEQFFGPGTRLTVL.

At least ten counts were recorded for this clone. V gene TRBV28 combines with J gene TRBJ1-1, with 11 bases matching TRBD1. Germline V gene data show CDR1 as MDHEN and CDR2 as SYDVKM. Trimming removed 6 bases from V and 1 base from J; junction bases left unmatched: 13. This CDR3 comprises 18 residues. The CDR3 DNA follows: TGTGCCAGCAGATCCGGGACAGGGGGGAGATTAAGGAACACTGAAGCTTTCTTT. Translating it yields CASRSGTGGRLRNTEAFF.